Below, 20 T cell receptor beta chains from the same sample are listed, as sequenced in a study of blood T cell repertoires in COVID-19. TCRdb keeps only in-frame clones here, not all; method: immunoSEQ multiplex PCR. The sample contains hundreds of thousands of clones, approximately 86% of which appear only once. The sequenced sample consisted of PBMCs or T cells enriched from blood (not recorded which). The receptors stem from a woman aged 45-59 years who had recovered from COVID-19.

This chain joins TRBV5-1 and TRBJ2-7, with unresolved D. CDR1 SGHRS and CDR2 YFSETQ come from the germline V gene. V shed 0 bases and J shed 5 bases, with 12 bases lying between them. The CDR3 has 14 amino acids. This CDR3 reads CASSLGLVPNEQYF. The CDR3 DNA reads as TGCGCCAGCAGCTTGGGGCTAGTTCCTAACGAGCAGTACTTC.

The count of this clone is one. J is TRBJ2-5 and V is TRBV15; 7 bases fit TRBD1. CDR1 is LNHNV and CDR2 is YYDKDF in the germline V gene (reference sequence). The V segment lost 2 bases and the J segment 0 bases; nucleotides outside the gene matches: 6. This CDR3 contains 16 residues. The CDR3 DNA sequence: TGTGCCACCAGCAGAAACAGGGGCCTGTACCAAGAGACCCAGTACTTC. Translation: CATSRNRGLYQETQYF.

The CDR3 sequence: CASSRGSKNTEAFF. The CDR3 DNA sequence: TGTGCCAGCAGCCGGGGCTCAAAGAACACTGAAGCTTTCTTT. The chain is built from TRBV3-1 (or the pseudogene TRBV3-2) and TRBJ1-1, with D perhaps matching TRBD1 (5 bases). Germline V gives CDR1 LGHDT, CDR2 YNNKEL (reference sequence). There are 14 residues in the CDR3. V was clipped by 4 bases and J by 1 base, with 10 bases between them.

This clone was observed a single time. The gene calls are TRBV5-1 and TRBJ2-5, with TRBD1 as a possible D gene (6 bases). The V gene's germline CDR1 is SGHRS and CDR2 YFSETQ. Trimming took 0 bases from V and 3 from J, leaving 9 bases between them. This CDR3 contains 14 residues. CDR3 coding DNA: TGCGCCAGCAGCTTGGGACAGGTGGAAGAGACCCAGTACTTC. It codes for CASSLGQVEETQYF.

The chain joins TRBV3-1 (or the pseudogene TRBV3-2) to TRBJ2-2, with D tentatively TRBD2 (5 bases). This CDR3 is 13 amino acids long. The germline CDR1 and CDR2 sequences are LGHDT and YNNKEL (reference sequence). Trimming shortened V by 4 bases and J by 7 bases, and 10 bases separated the two germline ends. The CDR3 reads CASSPRVDGELFF. In nucleotides, the CDR3 is TGTGCCAGCAGCCCGAGGGTGGACGGGGAGCTGTTTTTT.

V usage is TRBV18 and J usage is TRBJ1-2, with a tentative D call TRBD1 (6 bases). Trimming left V 3 bases short and J 4 bases short, with 18 bases between. CDR1 and CDR2 (germline): KGHSH, LQKENI. The CDR3 extends over 16 amino acids. CDR3 in amino acids: CASSPWTETLGYGYTF. The CDR3 DNA follows: TGTGCCAGCTCACCCTGGACAGAAACGCTGGGCTATGGCTACACCTTC.

The rearrangement uses TRBV6-5 and TRBJ1-2, with D possibly TRBD1 on 6 matching bases. V was shortened by 2 bases and J by 2 bases, with 12 bases between the two germline ends. CDR1 and CDR2 (germline): MNHEY, SVGAGI. This CDR3 spans 15 amino acids. In DNA form, the CDR3 reads TGTGCCAGCAGTTACCGAGACAGGCCGAACTATGGCTACACCTTC. This sequence encodes CASSYRDRPNYGYTF.

V gene TRBV27 combines with J gene TRBJ2-2; D is ambiguous. V lost 1 base and J 0 bases, leaving 9 bases between the germline ends. The CDR3 extends over 16 amino acids. CDR1 MNHEY and CDR2 SMNVEV come from the germline V gene (reference sequence). CDR3 region: CASSLFISSNTGELFF. The CDR3 DNA reads TGTGCCAGCAGTTTATTTATTAGCTCGAACACCGGGGAGCTGTTTTTT.

This chain joins TRBV7-2 and TRBJ1-1, with a weak D call TRBD1 (6 bases). There are 14 residues in the CDR3. CDR1 SGHTA and CDR2 FQGNSA come from the germline V gene. Trimming cost V 5 bases and J 1 base, with 11 bases left between them. Written as DNA, the CDR3 is TGTGCCAGCAGCCTGGACAGCCGGAACACTGAAGCTTTCTTT. Translating it yields CASSLDSRNTEAFF.

V usage is TRBV7-9 and J usage is TRBJ2-7, with TRBD2 identical over 11 bases. The length of the CDR3 is 16 residues. CDR1 SEHNR and CDR2 FQNEAQ come from the germline V gene (reference sequence). Trimming took 5 bases from V and 4 from J; bases not matched to a gene: 10. The CDR3 spells CASSPFPGLAVYEQYF. Here the CDR3 DNA reads TGTGCCAGCAGCCCTTTTCCGGGACTAGCGGTGTACGAGCAGTACTTC.

The V and J genes are TRBV18 and TRBJ1-2, with TRBD1 matching 9 bases. With V trimmed by 3 bases and J by 4 bases, 6 bases remained unmatched. This CDR3 has 15 residues. From germline, CDR1 is KGHSH and CDR2 LQKENI. Here the CDR3 reads CASSPKGQGGYGYTF. Written as DNA, the CDR3 is TGTGCCAGCTCACCTAAGGGACAGGGCGGCTATGGCTACACCTTC. The entire variable domain, with the rest obtained from reference TRBV18 and TRBJ1-2, is as follows: NAGVMQNPRHLVRRRGQEARLRCSPMKGHSHVYWYRQLPEEGLKFMVYLQKENIIDESGMPKERFSAEFPKEGPSILRIQQVVRGDSAAYFCASSPKGQGGYGYTFGSGTRLTVV.

The rearrangement links TRBV13 to TRBJ2-2; D is unresolved. The CDR3 extends over 15 amino acids. Deletions cut 5 bases from V and 0 bases from J, with 10 bases between. Germline V gene lookup returns CDR1 PRHDT and CDR2 FYEKMQ (reference sequence). CDR3: CASSPPGSNTGELFF. CDR3 DNA: TGTGCCAGCAGCCCACCCGGGTCGAACACCGGGGAGCTGTTTTTT.

V is TRBV18 and J is TRBJ1-1; D is possibly TRBD1 (5 bases). Germline V gene data show CDR1 as KGHSH and CDR2 as LQKENI. The CDR3 extends over 14 amino acids. Trimming took 2 bases from V and 3 from J, leaving 10 bases between them. Here the CDR3 reads CASSPTGGDTEAFF. DNA for the CDR3: TGTGCCAGCTCACCAACGGGGGGGGACACTGAAGCTTTCTTT. The whole variable domain, remainder taken from reference TRBV18 and TRBJ1-1, is NAGVMQNPRHLVRRRGQEARLRCSPMKGHSHVYWYRQLPEEGLKFMVYLQKENIIDESGMPKERFSAEFPKEGPSILRIQQVVRGDSAAYFCASSPTGGDTEAFFGQGTRLTVV.

CDR3 residues: CASSITAGGVDEQFF. The CDR3 nucleotides are TGTGCCAGTAGTATTACGGCGGGAGGAGTAGATGAGCAGTTCTTC. V gene TRBV19 combines with J gene TRBJ2-1; TRBD2 aligns across 8 bases. The CDR3 has 15 residues. V gave up 3 bases and J gave up 8 bases; unmatched junction bases: 9. From germline, CDR1 is LNHDA and CDR2 SQIVND (reference sequence).

The chain recombines TRBV4-2 with TRBJ2-3; tentatively, D is TRBD2 (6 bases). This CDR3 contains 16 residues. The V gene's germline CDR1 is LGHNA and CDR2 YNFKEQ. V was cut by 4 bases and J by 6 bases, with 20 bases left in between. The CDR3, as DNA: TGTGCCAGCAGCCTGTCCAGCGGGCTCGGAGGGGATACGCAGTATTTT. Encoded protein: CASSLSSGLGGDTQYF.

V is TRBV12-5 and J is TRBJ1-1; the match to TRBD1 covers 9 bases. The CDR3 is 17 amino acids. After removal of 5 bases from V and 0 bases from J, the junction contained 10 bases not matched to a gene. The germline gives CDR1 LGHNT, CDR2 FRNRAP. CDR3 region: CASGPGTGSQMNTEAFF. In DNA, the CDR3 is TGTGCTAGTGGTCCCGGGACAGGGTCCCAGATGAACACTGAAGCTTTCTTT. The full variable domain, in which reference TRBV12-5 and TRBJ1-1 provide the parts outside the CDR3, is DARVTQTPRHKVTEMGQEVTMRCQPILGHNTVFWYRQTMMQGLELLAYFRNRAPLDDSGMPKDRFSAEMPDATLATLKIQPSEPRDSAVYFCASGPGTGSQMNTEAFFGQGTRLTVV.

V gene TRBV6-5 combines with J gene TRBJ1-1; no clear D. The CDR3 contains 15 residues. Germline V gives CDR1 MNHEY, CDR2 SVGAGI. V was cut by 4 bases and J by 1 base, with 13 bases left in between. The CDR3 is CASSLHGKGNTEAFF. CDR3 DNA sequence: TGTGCCAGCAGTTTACACGGGAAAGGGAACACTGAAGCTTTCTTT.

The chain joins TRBV18 to TRBJ2-1, with 9 bases matching TRBD1. CDR1 and CDR2 (germline): KGHSH, LQKENI. The CDR3 covers 16 residues. Losses at the gene ends were 3 bases for V and 8 bases for J; bases not matched to a gene: 11. CDR3 sequence: CASSPFVGTGLDEQFF. The CDR3 DNA is TGTGCCAGCTCACCTTTCGTAGGGACAGGGCTCGATGAGCAGTTCTTC.

This clone came up a few times. This chain joins TRBV5-4 and TRBJ2-4, with D possibly being TRBD2 (6 bases). The CDR3 is made up of 15 amino acids. In germline, CDR1 is SGHNT, CDR2 YYREEE (reference sequence). The ends were cut back, 0 bases at V and 2 bases at J, with 9 bases in the middle. This CDR3 reads CASSLGGGPKNIQYF. Here the CDR3 DNA reads TGTGCCAGCAGCTTGGGAGGAGGGCCCAAAAACATTCAGTACTTC.

The rearrangement links TRBV4-3 to TRBJ2-1; the match to TRBD2 covers 11 bases. The CDR3 loop spans 17 amino acids. Losses at the gene ends were 0 bases for V and 6 bases for J; bases not matched to a gene: 7. CDR1 and CDR2 (germline): LGHNA, YSLEER. CDR3 residues: CASSQDLVAGGLNEQFF. Here the CDR3 DNA reads TGCGCCAGCAGCCAAGATCTGGTAGCGGGAGGGCTCAATGAGCAGTTCTTC.